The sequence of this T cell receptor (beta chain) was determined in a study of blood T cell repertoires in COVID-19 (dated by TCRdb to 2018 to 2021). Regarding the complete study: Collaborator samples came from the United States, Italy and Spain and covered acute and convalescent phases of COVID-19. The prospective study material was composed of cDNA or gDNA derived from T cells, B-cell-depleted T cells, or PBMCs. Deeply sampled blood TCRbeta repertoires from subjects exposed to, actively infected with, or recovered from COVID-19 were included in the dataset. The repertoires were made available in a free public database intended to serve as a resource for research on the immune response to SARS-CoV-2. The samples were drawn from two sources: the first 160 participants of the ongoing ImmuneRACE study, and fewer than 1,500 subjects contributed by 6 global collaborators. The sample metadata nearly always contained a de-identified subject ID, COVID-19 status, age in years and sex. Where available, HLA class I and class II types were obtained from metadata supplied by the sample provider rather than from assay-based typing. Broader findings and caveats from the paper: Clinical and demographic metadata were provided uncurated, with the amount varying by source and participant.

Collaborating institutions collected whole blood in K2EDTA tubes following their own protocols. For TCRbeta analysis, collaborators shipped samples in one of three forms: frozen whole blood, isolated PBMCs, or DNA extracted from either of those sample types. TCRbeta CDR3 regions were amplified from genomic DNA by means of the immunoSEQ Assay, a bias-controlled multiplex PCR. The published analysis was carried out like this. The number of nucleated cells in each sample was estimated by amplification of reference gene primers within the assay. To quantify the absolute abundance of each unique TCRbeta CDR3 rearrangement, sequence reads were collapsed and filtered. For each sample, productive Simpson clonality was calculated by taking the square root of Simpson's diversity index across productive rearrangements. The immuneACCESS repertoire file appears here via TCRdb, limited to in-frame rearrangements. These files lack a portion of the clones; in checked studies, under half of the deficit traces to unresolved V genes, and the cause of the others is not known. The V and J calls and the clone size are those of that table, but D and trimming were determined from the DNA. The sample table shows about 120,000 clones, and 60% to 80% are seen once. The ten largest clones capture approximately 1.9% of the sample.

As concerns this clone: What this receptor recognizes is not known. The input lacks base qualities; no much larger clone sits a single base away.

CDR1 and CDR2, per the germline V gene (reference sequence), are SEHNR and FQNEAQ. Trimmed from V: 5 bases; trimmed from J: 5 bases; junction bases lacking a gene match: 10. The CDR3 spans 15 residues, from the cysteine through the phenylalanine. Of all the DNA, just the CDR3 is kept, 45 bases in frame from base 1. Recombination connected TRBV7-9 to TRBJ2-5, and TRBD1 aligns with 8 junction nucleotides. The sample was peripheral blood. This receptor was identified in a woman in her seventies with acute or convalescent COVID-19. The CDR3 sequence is CASSATDRGVETQYF. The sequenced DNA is TGTGCCAGCAGCGCAACAGACAGGGGAGTGGAGACCCAGTACTTC.